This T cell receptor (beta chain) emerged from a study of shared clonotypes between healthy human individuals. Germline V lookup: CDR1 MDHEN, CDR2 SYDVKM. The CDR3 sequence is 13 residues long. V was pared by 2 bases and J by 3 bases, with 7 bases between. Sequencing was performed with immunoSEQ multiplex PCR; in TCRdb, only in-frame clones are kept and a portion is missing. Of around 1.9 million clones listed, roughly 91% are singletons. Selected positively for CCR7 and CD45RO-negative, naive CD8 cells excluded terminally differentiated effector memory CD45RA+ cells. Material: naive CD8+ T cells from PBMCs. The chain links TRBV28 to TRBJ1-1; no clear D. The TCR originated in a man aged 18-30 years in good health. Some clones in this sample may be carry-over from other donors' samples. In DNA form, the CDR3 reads TGTGCCAGCAGTTTACTCTTTTACACTGAAGCTTTCTTT. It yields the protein CASSLLFYTEAFF.